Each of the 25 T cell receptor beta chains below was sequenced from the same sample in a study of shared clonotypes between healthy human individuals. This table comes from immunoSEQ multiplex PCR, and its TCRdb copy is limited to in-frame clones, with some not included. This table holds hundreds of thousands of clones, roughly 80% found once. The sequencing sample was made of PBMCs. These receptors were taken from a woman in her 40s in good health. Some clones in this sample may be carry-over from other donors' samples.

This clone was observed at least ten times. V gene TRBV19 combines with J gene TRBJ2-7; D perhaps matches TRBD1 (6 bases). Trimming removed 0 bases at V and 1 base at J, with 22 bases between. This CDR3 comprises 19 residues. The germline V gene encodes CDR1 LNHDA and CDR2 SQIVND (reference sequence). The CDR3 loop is CASSIDPSPDRTTSYEQYF. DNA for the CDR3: TGTGCCAGTAGTATAGATCCGTCTCCCGACAGGACGACGTCCTACGAGCAGTACTTC.

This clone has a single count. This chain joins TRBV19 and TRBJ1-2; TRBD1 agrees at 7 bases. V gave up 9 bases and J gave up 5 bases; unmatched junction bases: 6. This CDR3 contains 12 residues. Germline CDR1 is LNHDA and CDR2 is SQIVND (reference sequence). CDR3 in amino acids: CASRQGPYGYTF. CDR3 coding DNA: TGTGCCAGCAGACAGGGCCCGTATGGCTACACCTTC.

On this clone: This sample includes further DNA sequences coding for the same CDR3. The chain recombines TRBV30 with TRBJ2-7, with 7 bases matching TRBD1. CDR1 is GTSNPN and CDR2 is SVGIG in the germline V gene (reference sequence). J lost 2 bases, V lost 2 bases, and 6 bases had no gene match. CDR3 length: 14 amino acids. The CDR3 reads CAWSPGTVAYEQYF. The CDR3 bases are TGTGCCTGGAGTCCCGGGACAGTGGCCTACGAGCAGTACTTC.

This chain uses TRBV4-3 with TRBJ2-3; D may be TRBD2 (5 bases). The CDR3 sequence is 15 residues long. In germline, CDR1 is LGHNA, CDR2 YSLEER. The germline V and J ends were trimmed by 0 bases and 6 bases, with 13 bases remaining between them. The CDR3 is CASSQDSESPDTQYF. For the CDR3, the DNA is TGCGCCAGCAGCCAAGATAGCGAGTCGCCCGATACGCAGTATTTT.

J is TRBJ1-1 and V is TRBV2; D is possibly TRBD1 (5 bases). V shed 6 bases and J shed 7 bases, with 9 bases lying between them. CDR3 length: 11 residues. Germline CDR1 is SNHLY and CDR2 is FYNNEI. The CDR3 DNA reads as TGTGCCAGCAGGAGACAGTTTGAAGCTTTCTTT. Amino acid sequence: CASRRQFEAFF.

CDR3 DNA: TGTGCCAGCAGTGAACGACCTTTGACTAGCGGAACGGGGACCCAGTACTTC. Its protein product is CASSERPLTSGTGTQYF. This rearrangement joins TRBV6-1 to TRBJ2-5; 9 bases are a match to TRBD2. CDR3 length: 17 residues. In germline, CDR1 is MNHNS, CDR2 SASEGT. Trimming took 2 bases from V and 7 from J; bases not matched to a gene: 14.

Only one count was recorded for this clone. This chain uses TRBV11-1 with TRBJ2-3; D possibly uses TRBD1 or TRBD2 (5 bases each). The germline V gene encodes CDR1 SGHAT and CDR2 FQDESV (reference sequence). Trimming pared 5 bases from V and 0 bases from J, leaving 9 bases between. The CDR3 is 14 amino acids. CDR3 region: CASSPRDSTDTQYF. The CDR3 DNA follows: TGTGCCAGCAGCCCACGGGACAGCACAGATACGCAGTATTTT.

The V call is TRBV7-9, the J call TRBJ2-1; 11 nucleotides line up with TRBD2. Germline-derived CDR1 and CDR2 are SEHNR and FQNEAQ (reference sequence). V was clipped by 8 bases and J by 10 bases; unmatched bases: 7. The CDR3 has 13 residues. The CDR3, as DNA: TGTGCCAGCCTCTTAGCGGGAGGGTGGGAGCAGTTCTTC. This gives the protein CASLLAGGWEQFF.

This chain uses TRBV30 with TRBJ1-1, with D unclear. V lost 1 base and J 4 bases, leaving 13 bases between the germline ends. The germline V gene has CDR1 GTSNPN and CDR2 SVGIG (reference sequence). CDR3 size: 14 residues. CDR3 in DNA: TGTGCCTGGAGTGGAGATATAGGCTTCACTGAAGCTTTCTTT. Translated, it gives CAWSGDIGFTEAFF.

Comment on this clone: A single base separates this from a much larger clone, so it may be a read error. The CDR3 DNA reads TGTGCCAGCTCCCGGGACAGGGCTCGATTTAACACCGGGGAGCTGCTTTTT. Translation: CASSRDRARFNTGELLF. The chain couples TRBV27 to TRBJ2-2, with 9 bases identical to TRBD1. The CDR3 is 17 amino acids. The germline CDR1 and CDR2 sequences are MNHEY and SMNVEV (reference sequence).

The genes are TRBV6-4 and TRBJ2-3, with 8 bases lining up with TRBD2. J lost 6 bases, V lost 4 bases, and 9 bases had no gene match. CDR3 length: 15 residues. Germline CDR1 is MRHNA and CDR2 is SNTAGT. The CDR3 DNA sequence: TGTGCCAGCAGTGTTACAGCGGGAGTTTCCGATACGCAGTATTTT. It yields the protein CASSVTAGVSDTQYF.

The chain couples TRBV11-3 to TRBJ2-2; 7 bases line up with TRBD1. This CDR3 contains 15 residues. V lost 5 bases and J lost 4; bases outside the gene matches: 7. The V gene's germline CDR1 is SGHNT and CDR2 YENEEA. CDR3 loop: CASSPDRVGTGELFF. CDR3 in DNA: TGTGCCAGCAGCCCAGACAGGGTAGGCACCGGGGAGCTGTTTTTT.

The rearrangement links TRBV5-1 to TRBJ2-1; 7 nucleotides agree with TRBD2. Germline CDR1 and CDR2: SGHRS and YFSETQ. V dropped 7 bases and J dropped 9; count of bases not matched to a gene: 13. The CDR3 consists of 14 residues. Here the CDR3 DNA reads TGCGCCAGCGGGAGGGACTCCTCTCCCAGTGAGCAGTTCTTC. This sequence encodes CASGRDSSPSEQFF.

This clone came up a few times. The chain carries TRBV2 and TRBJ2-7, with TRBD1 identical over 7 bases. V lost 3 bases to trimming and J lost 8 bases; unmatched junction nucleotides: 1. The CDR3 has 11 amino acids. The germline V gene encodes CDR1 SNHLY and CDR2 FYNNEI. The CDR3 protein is CASSEGQKQYF. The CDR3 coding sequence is TGTGCCAGCAGTGAGGGACAGAAGCAGTACTTC.

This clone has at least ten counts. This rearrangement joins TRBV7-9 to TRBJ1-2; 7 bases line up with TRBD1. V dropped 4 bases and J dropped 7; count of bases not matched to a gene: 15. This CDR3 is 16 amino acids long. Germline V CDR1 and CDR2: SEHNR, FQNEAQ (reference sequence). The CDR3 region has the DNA TGTGCCAGCAGCTCCCCCCTACCTGACAGGGCCTCTGGCTACACCTTC. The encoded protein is CASSSPLPDRASGYTF.

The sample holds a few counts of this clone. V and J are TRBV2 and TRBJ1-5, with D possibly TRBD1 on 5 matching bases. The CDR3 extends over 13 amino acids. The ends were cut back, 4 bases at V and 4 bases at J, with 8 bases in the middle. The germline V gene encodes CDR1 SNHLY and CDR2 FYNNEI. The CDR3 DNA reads TGTGCCAGCAGTGGACAGCCAAATCAGCCCCAGCATTTT. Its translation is CASSGQPNQPQHF.

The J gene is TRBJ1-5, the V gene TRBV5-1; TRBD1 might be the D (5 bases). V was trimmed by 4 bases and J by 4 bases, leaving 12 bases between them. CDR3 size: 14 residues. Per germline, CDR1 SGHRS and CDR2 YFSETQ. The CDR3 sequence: CASSPGTENQPQHF. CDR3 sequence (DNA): TGCGCCAGCAGCCCCGGGACGGAAAATCAGCCCCAGCATTTT.

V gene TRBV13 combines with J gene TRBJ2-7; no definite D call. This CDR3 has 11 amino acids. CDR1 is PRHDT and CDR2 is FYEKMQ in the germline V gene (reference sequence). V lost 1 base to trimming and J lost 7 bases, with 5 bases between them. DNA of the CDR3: TGTGCCAGCAGCTTAGTGGGGGAGCAGTACTTC. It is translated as CASSLVGEQYF.

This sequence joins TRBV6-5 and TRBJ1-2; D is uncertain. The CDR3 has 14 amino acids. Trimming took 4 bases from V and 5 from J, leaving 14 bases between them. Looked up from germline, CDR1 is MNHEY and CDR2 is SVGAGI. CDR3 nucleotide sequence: TGTGCCAGCAGTTTGGGCAAGGGCCAGTATGGCTACACCTTC. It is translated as CASSLGKGQYGYTF.

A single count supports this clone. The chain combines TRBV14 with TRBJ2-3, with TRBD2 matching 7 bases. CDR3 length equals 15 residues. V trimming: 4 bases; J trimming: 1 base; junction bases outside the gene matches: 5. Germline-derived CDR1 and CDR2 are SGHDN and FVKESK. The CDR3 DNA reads TGTGCCAGCAGCCGAGGCGGGAGAGGCACAGATACGCAGTATTTT. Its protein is CASSRGGRGTDTQYF.

The CDR3 sequence is CAWRRGSSYEQYF. In DNA form, the CDR3 reads TGTGCCTGGAGGCGGGGGAGCTCCTACGAGCAGTACTTC. The V and J genes are TRBV30 and TRBJ2-7; 7 bases agree with TRBD2. The germline CDR1 and CDR2 sequences are GTSNPN and SVGIG (reference sequence). With 3 bases clipped from V and 0 bases from J, the junction kept 2 bases outside the gene matches. The CDR3 sequence is 13 residues long. Full variable domain (remainder filled in from reference TRBV30 and TRBJ2-7): SQTIHQWPATLVQPVGSPLSLECTVEGTSNPNLYWYRQAAGRGLQLLFYSVGIGQISSEVPQNLSASRPQDRQFILSSKKLLLSDSGFYLCAWRRGSSYEQYFGPGTRLTVT.

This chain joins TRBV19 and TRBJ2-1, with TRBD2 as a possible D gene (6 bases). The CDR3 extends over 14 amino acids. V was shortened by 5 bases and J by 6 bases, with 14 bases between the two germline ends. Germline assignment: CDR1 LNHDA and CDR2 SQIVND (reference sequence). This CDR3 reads CASSRGLDSNEQFF. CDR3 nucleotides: TGTGCCAGTAGTCGGGGGTTGGATTCCAATGAGCAGTTCTTC.

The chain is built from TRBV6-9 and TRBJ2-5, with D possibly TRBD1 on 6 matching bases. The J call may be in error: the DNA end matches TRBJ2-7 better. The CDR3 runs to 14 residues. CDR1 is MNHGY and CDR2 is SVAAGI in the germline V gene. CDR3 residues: CASSWGTFLYEQYF. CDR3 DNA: TGTGCCAGCAGTTGGGGGACATTTCTTTACGAGCAGTACTTC.

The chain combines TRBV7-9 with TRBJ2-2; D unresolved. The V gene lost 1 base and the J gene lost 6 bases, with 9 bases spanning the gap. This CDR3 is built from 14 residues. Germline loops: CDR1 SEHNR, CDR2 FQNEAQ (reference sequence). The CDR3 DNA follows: TGTGCCAGCAGCTTAGTTCCCGGCTCCGGGGAGCTGTTTTTT. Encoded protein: CASSLVPGSGELFF.

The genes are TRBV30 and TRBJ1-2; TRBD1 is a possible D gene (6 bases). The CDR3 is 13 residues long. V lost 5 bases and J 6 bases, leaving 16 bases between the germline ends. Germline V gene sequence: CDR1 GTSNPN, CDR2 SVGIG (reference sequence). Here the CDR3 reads CAWQKAGGDGYTF. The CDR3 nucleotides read TGTGCCTGGCAAAAAGCGGGGGGCGATGGCTACACCTTC.